Shown below are 7 T cell receptor beta chains from a single sample sequenced in a study of vaccination and CD4 T cells after COVID-19. Their antigens remain unidentified. Sequencing of DNA taken from cultured CD4+ T cells relied on the Oncomine TCR Beta short-read assay. Genomic DNA was isolated from cultured CD4+ T cells. TCRdb re-called the PCR reads through MiXCR, storing one row per CDR3 protein. This repertoire shows about 6,800 distinct CDR3 sequences, about a third found once; its top ten account for less than 40%. The treatment here: approximately 9-day PBMC culture with coronavirus spike peptide pools or control peptides (ViraFEST assay). Unexposed donor CD4+ T cells predated the COVID-19 pandemic, collected 2011-2018. The sequenced material came from CD4+ T cells from blood, cultured in vitro. The receptors originated from a human donor in good health.

In its sample, this clonotype ranks as medium-sized. The chain links TRBV6-2 or TRBV6-3 to TRBJ1-5; D uncertain. Trimming took off 7 bases at V and 4 bases at J, with 17 bases between the two ends. Germline loops: CDR1 MNHEY, CDR2 SVGEGT. CDR3 length: 15 amino acids. The CDR3 spells CASTKAAAPNQPQHF. In DNA form, the CDR3 reads TGTGCCAGCACAAAGGCCGCAGCGCCGAATCAGCCCCAGCATTTT.

V usage is TRBV28 and J usage is TRBJ1-1; D gene unclear. V was shortened by 3 bases and J by 0 bases, with 14 bases between the two germline ends. Germline CDR1 is MDHEN and CDR2 is SYDVKM. The CDR3 is made up of 16 amino acids. The CDR3 DNA is TGTGCCAGCAGTTTTGAGGTAGAAGGGATGAACACTGAAGCTTTCTTT. Its translation: CASSFEVEGMNTEAFF.

In this sample, this clonotype turned up a few times. The CDR3 reads CASSLSSVGTEAFF. CDR3 nucleotide sequence: TGTGCCAGCAGTTTATCTTCAGTAGGGACTGAAGCTTTCTTT. The chain recombines TRBV27 with TRBJ1-1, with D unresolved. This CDR3 has 14 amino acids. From germline, CDR1 is MNHEY and CDR2 SMNVEV (reference sequence). V lost 0 bases and J lost 5, with 10 bases in between.

As regards this clonotype: Its ends do not fully match the called genes, so a read error is possible. The J gene is TRBJ1-6, the V gene TRBV20-1; 8 nucleotides agree with TRBD1. The CDR3 consists of 15 residues. The germline gives CDR1 DFQATT, CDR2 SNEGSKA (reference sequence). CDR3: CSARPRGLGNSLLHF. The DNA of the CDR3 is TGCAGTGCTAGGCCCAGGGGGCTTGGTAATTCACTCCTCCACTTT.

The V gene is TRBV6-1, the J gene TRBJ2-5; no clear D gene. V lost 6 bases, J lost 1 base, and 9 bases lay in between. Germline V lookup: CDR1 MNHNS, CDR2 SASEGT. The CDR3 totals 13 residues. Here the CDR3 DNA reads TGTGCCAGCAGGTCACAGCTCCAAGAGACCCAGTACTTC. It translates to CASRSQLQETQYF.

The V call is TRBV27, the J call TRBJ1-5; D gene unclear. CDR3 size: 16 residues. Trimming took off 5 bases at V and 0 bases at J, with 14 bases between the two ends. The germline V gene encodes CDR1 MNHEY and CDR2 SMNVEV (reference sequence). The chain's CDR3 is CASSPLPGTSNQPQHF. As DNA, the CDR3 is TGTGCCAGCAGTCCCTTGCCCGGAACTAGCAATCAGCCCCAGCATTTT.

The J gene is TRBJ2-5, the V gene TRBV4-3; D perhaps matches TRBD2 (5 bases). V was shortened by 3 bases and J by 0 bases, with 11 bases between the two germline ends. This CDR3 contains 15 residues. CDR1 is LGHNA and CDR2 is YSLEER in the germline V gene. CDR3 bases: TGCGCCAGCAGCCACGGTCGGGGATACCAAGAGACCCAGTACTTC. Protein sequence: CASSHGRGYQETQYF.